The 14 T cell receptor beta chains below were found in one sample sequenced in a study of blood T cell repertoires in COVID-19. Assay: immunoSEQ multiplex PCR; the TCRdb copy retains only in-frame clones and omits some. Among about 26,000 clones listed, 90% were seen once. What was sequenced was peripheral blood. These receptors all come from an older woman with active COVID-19.

V usage is TRBV24-1 and J usage is TRBJ2-6; maybe TRBD1 (5 bases). The CDR3 is 17 residues long. V lost 4 bases and J 0 bases, leaving 12 bases between the germline ends. CDR1 and CDR2 (germline): KGHDR, SFDVKD. The DNA for the CDR3 is TGTGCCACCAGTGACCGGACATGGAGCTCTGGGGCCAACGTCCTGACTTTC. It encodes CATSDRTWSSGANVLTF.

The chain combines TRBV11-3 with TRBJ2-7; weak D call: TRBD1 (5 bases). V was trimmed by 1 base and J by 7 bases, leaving 11 bases between them. From germline, CDR1 is SGHNT and CDR2 YENEEA. This CDR3 comprises 13 residues. The CDR3 here is CASSLGTSGEQYF. The CDR3 bases are TGTGCCAGCAGCTTAGGGACATCTGGGGAGCAGTACTTC.

The rearrangement uses TRBV19 and TRBJ2-1; 9 bases line up with TRBD2. The ends lost 6 bases at V and 4 bases at J; junction bases unmatched: 10. Germline V gene lookup returns CDR1 LNHDA and CDR2 SQIVND (reference sequence). The CDR3 has 16 residues. The CDR3 loop is CASSFRMTSGYNEQFF. CDR3 coding DNA: TGTGCCAGTAGCTTCCGGATGACTAGCGGTTACAATGAGCAGTTCTTC.

CDR3 loop: CASSFLGGLSGAEQFF. For the CDR3, the DNA is TGCGCCAGCAGCTTTTTAGGGGGCCTCTCCGGAGCTGAGCAGTTCTTC. The rearrangement joins TRBV5-1 to TRBJ2-1; 7 positions match TRBD1. Per germline, CDR1 SGHRS and CDR2 YFSETQ. This CDR3 is built from 16 residues. Trimming cost V 2 bases and J 9 bases; bases outside gene matches: 14.

The V call is TRBV4-1, the J call TRBJ1-1; 7 positions match TRBD1. CDR1 and CDR2 from the germline V gene are MGHRA and YSYEKL. Trimming at V came to 3 bases and at J to 4 bases, leaving 5 bases not matched to a gene. This CDR3 spans 14 amino acids. CDR3 residues: CASSQKTGSTEAFF. DNA of the CDR3: TGCGCCAGCAGCCAGAAGACAGGGAGCACTGAAGCTTTCTTT.

V is TRBV5-4 and J is TRBJ2-1; the D gene is possibly TRBD2 (6 bases). The CDR3 loop spans 16 amino acids. Trimming took off 0 bases at V and 5 bases at J, with 15 bases between the two ends. Germline CDR1 is SGHNT and CDR2 is YYREEE (reference sequence). The CDR3 spells CASSLGGLQKNNEQFF. CDR3 nucleotide sequence: TGTGCCAGCAGCTTGGGAGGACTACAAAAAAACAATGAGCAGTTCTTC. The full variable domain, with the rest looked up from reference TRBV5-4 and TRBJ2-1, is ETGVTQSPTHLIKTRGQQVTLRCSSQSGHNTVSWYQQALGQGPQFIFQYYREEENGRGNFPPRFSGLQFPNYSSELNVNALELDDSALYLCASSLGGLQKNNEQFFGPGTRLTVL.

The V and J genes are TRBV7-9 and TRBJ2-7; 12 bases map to TRBD2. Losses at the gene ends were 5 bases for V and 7 bases for J; bases not matched to a gene: 12. The CDR3 runs 16 residues. Germline CDR1 and CDR2: SEHNR and FQNEAQ (reference sequence). DNA for the CDR3: TGTGCCAGCAGCCCCAGACTAGCGGGAGAGTTGGAGGAGCAGTACTTC. It encodes CASSPRLAGELEEQYF.

This chain's CDR3 is CASSPQRDKNIQYF. In DNA form, the CDR3 reads TGTGCCAGCAGCCCCCAGCGGGATAAAAACATTCAGTACTTC. This chain connects TRBV7-2 to TRBJ2-4, with TRBD2 matching 7 bases. Germline CDR1 SGHTA, CDR2 FQGNSA. V lost 5 bases to trimming and J lost 4 bases; unmatched junction nucleotides: 5. This CDR3 is built from 14 residues.

The CDR3 region has the DNA TGTGCCAGCGGGGGCGTGGGAGTTAGGGGCAATCAGCCCCAGCATTTT. Translating gives CASGGVGVRGNQPQHF. The J gene is TRBJ1-5, the V gene TRBV28; tentative D call: TRBD1 (6 bases). Germline V lookup: CDR1 MDHEN, CDR2 SYDVKM. Deletions cut 8 bases from V and 2 bases from J, with 19 bases between. The CDR3 has 16 residues.

V and J are TRBV7-9 and TRBJ1-4; D perhaps matches TRBD1 (6 bases). The germline CDR1 and CDR2 sequences are SEHNR and FQNEAQ (reference sequence). Trimming took off 5 bases at V and 5 bases at J, with 9 bases between the two ends. The CDR3 runs 13 residues. CDR3 nucleotides: TGTGCCAGCAGCGGGGGCCTAAATGAAAAACTGTTTTTT. Its protein is CASSGGLNEKLFF.

The J gene is TRBJ1-3, the V gene TRBV27; D is undetermined. The CDR3 sequence is 14 residues long. Germline V gene data show CDR1 as MNHEY and CDR2 as SMNVEV (reference sequence). V lost 2 bases, J lost 2 bases, and 7 bases lay in between. The CDR3 here is CASSLTSAGNTIYF. Written as DNA, the CDR3 is TGTGCCAGCAGTTTAACATCTGCTGGAAACACCATATATTTT.

DNA of the CDR3: TGTGCCAGTAGGGACAGGGGGCGTCACTATGGCTACACCTTC. Protein product: CASRDRGRHYGYTF. The chain combines TRBV19 with TRBJ1-2; 11 bases fit TRBD1. This CDR3 contains 14 residues. Germline CDR1 is LNHDA and CDR2 is SQIVND (reference sequence). V was clipped by 6 bases and J by 3 bases; unmatched bases: 3.

The chain couples TRBV10-1 to TRBJ2-3; 8 positions match TRBD2. CDR1 and CDR2 (germline): WNHNN, SYGVQD (reference sequence). This CDR3 comprises 11 residues. V lost 10 bases, J lost 5 bases, and 2 bases stayed unmatched. CDR3 region: CATGRGDTQYF. The CDR3 DNA is TGCGCCACCGGGAGGGGAGATACGCAGTATTTT.

V and J are TRBV5-1 and TRBJ2-1, with 7 positions matching TRBD2. Germline V lookup: CDR1 SGHRS, CDR2 YFSETQ. The CDR3 has 14 residues. After removal of 9 bases from V and 0 bases from J, the junction contained 6 bases not matched to a gene. CDR3 coding DNA: TGCGCCACCTCCACGGGGGGCTCCTACAATGAGCAGTTCTTC. Protein product: CATSTGGSYNEQFF.